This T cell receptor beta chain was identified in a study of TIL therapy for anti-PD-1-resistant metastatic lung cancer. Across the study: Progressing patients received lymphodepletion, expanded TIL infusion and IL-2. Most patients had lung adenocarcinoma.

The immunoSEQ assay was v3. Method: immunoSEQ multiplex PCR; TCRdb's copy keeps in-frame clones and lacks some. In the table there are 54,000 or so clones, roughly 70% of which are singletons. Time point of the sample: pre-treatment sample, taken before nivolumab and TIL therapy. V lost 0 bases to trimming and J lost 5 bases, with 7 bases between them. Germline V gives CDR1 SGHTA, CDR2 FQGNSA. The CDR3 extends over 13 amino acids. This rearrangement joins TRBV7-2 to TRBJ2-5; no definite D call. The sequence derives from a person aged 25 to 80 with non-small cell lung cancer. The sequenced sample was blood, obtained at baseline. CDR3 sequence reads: CASSLASVETQYF. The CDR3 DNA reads TGTGCCAGCAGCTTAGCGTCGGTGGAGACCCAGTACTTC. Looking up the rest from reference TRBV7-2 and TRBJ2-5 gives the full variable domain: GAGVSQSPSNKVTEKGKDVELRCDPISGHTALYWYRQSLGQGLEFLIYFQGNSAPDKSGLPSDRFSAERTGGSVSTLTIQRTQQEDSAVYLCASSLASVETQYFGPGTRLLVL.